This record concerns one T cell receptor beta chain sequence. The target antigen is unknown. These data come from a study of graft-versus-host responses after intestinal transplantation. TCRdb's copy holds only in-frame clones and misses some; the assay was immunoSEQ multiplex PCR. The sample records 84,000 or so clones, about nine tenths being singletons. The sequence was obtained from a human donor who was the organ donor for an intestinal transplant. The input for sequencing was unstimulated CD8+ T cells sorted from spleen or lymph node cells, taken before transplant.

CDR3 sequence (DNA): TGCAGCGTTGAAGAAGGACCGCACTTGGTCTATGGCTACACCTTC. It encodes CSVEEGPHLVYGYTF. This chain links TRBV29-1 with TRBJ1-2, with D unresolved. The germline gives CDR1 SQVTM, CDR2 ANQGSEA. This CDR3 comprises 15 residues. V gave up 0 bases and J gave up 4 bases, with 15 bases separating them.